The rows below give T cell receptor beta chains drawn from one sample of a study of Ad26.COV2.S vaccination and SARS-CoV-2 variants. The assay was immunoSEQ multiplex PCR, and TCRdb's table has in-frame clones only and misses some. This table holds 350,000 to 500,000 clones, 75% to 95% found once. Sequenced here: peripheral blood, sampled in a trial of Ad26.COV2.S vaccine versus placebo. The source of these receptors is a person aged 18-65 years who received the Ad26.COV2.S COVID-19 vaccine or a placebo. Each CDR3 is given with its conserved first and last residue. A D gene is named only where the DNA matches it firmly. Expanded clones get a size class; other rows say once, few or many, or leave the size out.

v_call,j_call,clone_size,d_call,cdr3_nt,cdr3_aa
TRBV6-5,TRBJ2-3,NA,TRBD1,TGTGCCAGCAGCCGCGACAGGGCCCGCACAGATACGCAGTATTTT,CASSRDRARTDTQYF
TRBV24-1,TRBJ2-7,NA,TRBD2,TGTGCCACCAGTGTTGAGGGGAGGACTAGCGGGATAGCGGGCTACGAGCAGTACTTC,CATSVEGRTSGIAGYEQYF
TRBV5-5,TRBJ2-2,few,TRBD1,TGTGCCAGCAGCTTTGACAGGGTTGACACCGGGGAGCTGTTTTTT,CASSFDRVDTGELFF
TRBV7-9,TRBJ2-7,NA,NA,TGTGCCAGCAGCGGGGGTGGGGCCTACGAGCAGTACTTC,CASSGGGAYEQYF
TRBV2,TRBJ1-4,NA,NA,TGTGCCAGCAGTCTACAGGGATTCGTCGAAAAACTGTTTTTT,CASSLQGFVEKLFF
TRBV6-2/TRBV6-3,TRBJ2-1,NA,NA,TGTGCCAGCAGTTACTCAGGGAACAATGAGCAGTTCTTC,CASSYSGNNEQFF
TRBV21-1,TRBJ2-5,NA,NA,TGTGCCAGCTACCTGAGGGTTTTTCCAAACCAAGAGACCCAGTACTTC,CASYLRVFPNQETQYF
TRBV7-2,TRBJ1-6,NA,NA,TGTGCCAGCAGCTTAAGAGGTTCGACCTCAAATTCACCCCTCCACTTT,CASSLRGSTSNSPLHF
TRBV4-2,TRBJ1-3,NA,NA,TGTGCCAGCAGCCAAGAACAGGGTTCTGGAAACACCATATATTTT,CASSQEQGSGNTIYF
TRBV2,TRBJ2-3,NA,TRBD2,TGTGCCAGCAGTGAATTAGCGGGAATCACAGATACGCAGTATTTT,CASSELAGITDTQYF
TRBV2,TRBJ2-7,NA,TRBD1,TGTGCCAGCAGTACCCCCGACAGGGGAGTCTACGAGCAGTACTTC,CASSTPDRGVYEQYF
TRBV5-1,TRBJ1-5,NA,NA,TGCGCCAGCAGCACAGGGACGGACGGCACCCAGCCCCAGCATTTT,CASSTGTDGTQPQHF
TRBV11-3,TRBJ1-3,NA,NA,TGTGCCAGCAGCTCCCGCTCTAGGACAGGAAACACCATATATTTT,CASSSRSRTGNTIYF
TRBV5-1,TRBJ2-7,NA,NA,TGCGCCAGCAGCCCGGGCGGGACAGCTTCCTACGAGCAGTACTTC,CASSPGGTASYEQYF
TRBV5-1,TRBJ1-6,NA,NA,TGCGCCAGCAGCGCGGCAGAGACAGGTTATAATTCACCCCTCCACTTT,CASSAAETGYNSPLHF
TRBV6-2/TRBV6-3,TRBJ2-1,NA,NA,TGTGCCAGCAGTTACACCTGGGGACCATACAATGAGCAGTTCTTC,CASSYTWGPYNEQFF
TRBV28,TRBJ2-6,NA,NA,TGTGCCAGCAGTTTTGGCAGCAACTCTGGGGCCAACGTCCTGACTTTC,CASSFGSNSGANVLTF
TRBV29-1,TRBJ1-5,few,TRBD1,TGCAGCGTTGCCGGGACAGGGAATCAGCCCCAGCATTTT,CSVAGTGNQPQHF
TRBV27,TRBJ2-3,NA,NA,TGTGCCAGCAGTTTATCAATGGGCCGCACAGATACGCAGTATTTT,CASSLSMGRTDTQYF
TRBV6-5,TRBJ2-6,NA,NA,TGTGCCAGCAGACAGGGTACAGGGGCCAACGTCCTGACTTTC,CASRQGTGANVLTF
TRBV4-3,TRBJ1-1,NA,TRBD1,TGCGCCAGCAAAAGACAGGGAAACACTGAAGCTTTCTTT,CASKRQGNTEAFF
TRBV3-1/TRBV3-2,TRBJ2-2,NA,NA,TGTGCCAGCAGCCCCACCGGGGTCGGGGAGCTGTTTTTT,CASSPTGVGELFF
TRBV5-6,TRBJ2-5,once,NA,TGTGCCAGCAGCTTTTGGGGGGTCGAGACCCAGTACTTC,CASSFWGVETQYF
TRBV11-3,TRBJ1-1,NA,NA,TGTGCCAGCGGGAGAGGGTCGGGGGACGCTGAAGCTTTCTTT,CASGRGSGDAEAFF
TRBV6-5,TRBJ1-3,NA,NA,TGTGCCAGCAGCCGGGACACCTCTGGAAACACCATATATTTT,CASSRDTSGNTIYF
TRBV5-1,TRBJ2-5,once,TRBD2,TGCGCCAGCAGCTTGGTCGTCCGGACTAGCGGGAGCGAGACCCAGTACTTC,CASSLVVRTSGSETQYF
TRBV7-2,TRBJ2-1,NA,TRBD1,TGTGCCAGCAGCTCACGACAGGGGGGGCGAGATGAGCAGTTCTTC,CASSSRQGGRDEQFF
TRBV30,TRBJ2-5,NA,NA,TGTGCCTGGGGCGAGAAGGAGACCCAGTACTTC,CAWGEKETQYF
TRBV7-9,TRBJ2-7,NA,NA,TGTGCCAGCAGCATCGGGGGCGGCAGCGAGCAGTACTTC,CASSIGGGSEQYF
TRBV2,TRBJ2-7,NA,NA,TGTGCCAGCAGTGAAGTTGACTATCCGTCCTACGAGCAGTACTTC,CASSEVDYPSYEQYF
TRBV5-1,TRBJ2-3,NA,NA,TGCGCCAGCAGCTTGGGGCAGGGACTCACAGATACGCAGTATTTT,CASSLGQGLTDTQYF
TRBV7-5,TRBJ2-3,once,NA,TGTGTCAGAAGCTTACGGACTAGCGGGCTGCCGCAGTATTTT,CVRSLRTSGLPQYF
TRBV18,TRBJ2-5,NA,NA,TGTGCCAGCTCACTCCGGGAGTACCAAGAGACCCAGTACTTC,CASSLREYQETQYF
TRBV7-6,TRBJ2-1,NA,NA,TGTGCCAGCAGCTTAATGACGGGATCACTCGATGAGCAGTTCTTC,CASSLMTGSLDEQFF
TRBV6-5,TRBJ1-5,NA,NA,TGTGCCAGCAGCCGACAACCCAATCAGCCCCAGCATTTT,CASSRQPNQPQHF
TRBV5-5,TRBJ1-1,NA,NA,TGTGCCAGCAGCGGGCAGAACACTGAAGCTTTCTTT,CASSGQNTEAFF
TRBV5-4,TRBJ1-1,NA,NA,TGTGCCAGCAGGCAGGGTCCTCAGGGGAAGAACACTGAAGCTTTCTTT,CASRQGPQGKNTEAFF
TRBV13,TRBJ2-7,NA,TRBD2,TGTGCCAGCAGCTTATCCAGCGGGAGATCCTACGAGCAGTACTTC,CASSLSSGRSYEQYF
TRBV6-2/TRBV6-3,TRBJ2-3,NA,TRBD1,TGTGCCAGCAGTTACGGGGGACAGGGGTGGACAGATACGCAGTATTTT,CASSYGGQGWTDTQYF
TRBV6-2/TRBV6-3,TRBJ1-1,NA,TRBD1,TGTGCCAGCAGTGCACAGGGGGCCCTGCCGGGGAACACTGAAGCTTTCTTT,CASSAQGALPGNTEAFF
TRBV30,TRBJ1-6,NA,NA,TGTGCCTGGAGTCGGATGATGGGTTCTTCACCCCTCCACTTT,CAWSRMMGSSPLHF
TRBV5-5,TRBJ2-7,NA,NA,TGTGCCAGCAGCTTGATCAGCGGCCCCCAAATCGAGCAGTACTTC,CASSLISGPQIEQYF
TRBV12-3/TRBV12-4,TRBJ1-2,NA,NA,TGTGCCAGCAGTTACCAGGGTTCCTATGGCTACACCTTC,CASSYQGSYGYTF
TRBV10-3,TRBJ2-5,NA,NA,TGTGCCATCAGTGGTAGTGTCACTTCCCAAGAGACCCAGTACTTC,CAISGSVTSQETQYF
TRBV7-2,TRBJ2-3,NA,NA,TGTGCCAGCAGTCCCACACCCGCAGATACGCAGTATTTT,CASSPTPADTQYF